The TCR beta chain under discussion was sequenced for a study of control samples from healthy donors and cancer patients. TCRdb keeps only in-frame clones here, not all; method: immunoSEQ multiplex PCR. The table records some 99,000 clones, around nine tenths of them present only once. The length of the CDR3 is 17 residues. V lost 2 bases, J lost 5 bases, and 18 bases lay in between. The germline V gene encodes CDR1 SNHLY and CDR2 FYNNEI. J is TRBJ1-4 and V is TRBV2; no definite D call. Source material: blood. The source of this sequence is a human donor in good health. The donor label of this sample is uncertain. Here the CDR3 reads CASSERVGTVINEKLFF. CDR3 DNA: TGTGCCAGCAGTGAACGGGTCGGAACAGTAATAAATGAAAAACTGTTTTTT.